One and the same sample provided the 24 T cell receptor beta chains below, sequenced in a study of T cell repertoires in cytomegalovirus infection. These receptors are not linked to any known antigen. Using its own MiXCR run on the reads, TCRdb lists one record per CDR3 protein. The table lists fewer than 1,000,000 distinct CDR3 sequences, less than 35% of them singletons. Sequencing used cultured CD8+ T cells from PBMCs, obtained from culture after CMV antigen stimulation. Source of these receptors: a human donor in good health (CMV status not recorded). Some clones in this sample may be carry-over from other donors' samples.

This clonotype turned up a few times. The gene calls are TRBV6-5 and TRBJ2-7; no clear D gene. Trimming removed 2 bases from V and 4 bases from J, with 15 bases in between. The CDR3 totals 15 residues. Germline CDR1 and CDR2: MNHEY and SVGAGI. The DNA of the CDR3 is TGTGCCAGCAGTTACGTGGGCTTGGGTGTTTACGAGCAGTACTTC. It is translated as CASSYVGLGVYEQYF.

This clonotype has just a few counts. The chain recombines TRBV7-9 with TRBJ2-3; D is undetermined. V gave up 5 bases and J gave up 0 bases, with 9 bases separating them. CDR1 SEHNR and CDR2 FQNEAQ come from the germline V gene (reference sequence). The CDR3 contains 14 residues. The CDR3 here is CASSPAPSTDTQYF. In DNA form, the CDR3 reads TGTGCCAGCAGCCCCGCTCCGAGCACAGATACGCAGTATTTT.

J is TRBJ1-2 and V is TRBV10-3; D not resolved. This CDR3 is 13 amino acids long. The germline V gene has CDR1 ENHRY and CDR2 SYGVKD. V lost 6 bases to trimming and J lost 6 bases, with 14 bases between them. The CDR3 spells CAIRPLGVDGYTF. CDR3 bases: TGTGCCATCAGGCCCTTAGGAGTGGATGGCTACACCTTC.

V is TRBV5-6 and J is TRBJ1-1; D call uncertain. Per germline, CDR1 SGHDT and CDR2 YYEEEE. The CDR3 spans 16 residues. V lost 4 bases and J lost 2, with 18 bases in between. This CDR3 reads CASSSDKDLFNTEAFF. As DNA, the CDR3 is TGTGCCAGCAGCAGCGACAAGGACCTATTTAACACTGAAGCTTTCTTT. The full variable domain, its missing parts supplied by reference TRBV5-6 and TRBJ1-1, is DAGVTQSPTHLIKTRGQQVTLRCSPKSGHDTVSWYQQALGQGPQFIFQYYEEEERQRGNFPDRFSGHQFPNYSSELNVNALLLGDSALYLCASSSDKDLFNTEAFFGQGTRLTVV.

This chain links TRBV6-2 or TRBV6-3 with TRBJ2-7; no clear D gene. V dropped 0 bases and J dropped 0 bases, with 18 bases sitting between them. CDR3 length equals 18 residues. Germline V lookup: CDR1 MNHEY, CDR2 SVGEGT. CDR3 bases: TGTGCCAGCAGTTACTCGTTGAAAAGAACCGTATCCTCCTACGAGCAGTACGTC. It translates to CASSYSLKRTVSSYEQYV.

The chain carries TRBV27 and TRBJ2-1, with 7 bases matching TRBD2. From germline, CDR1 is MNHEY and CDR2 SMNVEV (reference sequence). The CDR3 is made up of 12 amino acids. Trimming took 2 bases from V and 14 from J; bases not matched to a gene: 6. This CDR3 is CASSLRAGGEFF. The CDR3, as DNA: TGTGCCAGCAGTTTAAGGGCTGGGGGGGAGTTCTTC.

Concerning this clonotype: This CDR3 is missing its conserved last phenylalanine or tryptophan, likely due to a read error. The V call is TRBV12-3 or TRBV12-4, the J call TRBJ2-1; 15 bases match TRBD2. This CDR3 has 17 amino acids. Trimming at V came to 5 bases and at J to 3 bases, leaving 5 bases not matched to a gene. CDR3 residues: CASSDGTSGGYYNEQFS. CDR3 nucleotide sequence: TGTGCCAGCAGTGATGGGACTAGCGGGGGGTACTACAATGAGCAGTTCTCC.

This clonotype turned up a few times. The CDR3 loop reads CASSLDWGSYGYTF. CDR3 in DNA: TGTGCCAGCAGTTTAGATTGGGGGAGCTATGGCTACACCTTC. This chain joins TRBV12-3 or TRBV12-4 and TRBJ1-2, with a possible D match to TRBD1 (5 bases). The ends were cut back, 1 base at V and 4 bases at J, with 10 bases in the middle. The CDR3 consists of 14 residues.

This chain links TRBV7-9 with TRBJ1-5; possible D gene TRBD1, 5 bases. V was trimmed by 6 bases and J by 2 bases, leaving 14 bases between them. Germline CDR1 reads SEHNR; CDR2 reads FQNEAQ (reference sequence). This CDR3 comprises 15 residues. CDR3 in amino acids: CASSRSREGNQPQHF. The CDR3 DNA follows: TGTGCCAGCAGTCGATCCAGGGAAGGCAATCAGCCCCAGCATTTT.

This clonotype has just a few counts. The chain joins TRBV5-4 to TRBJ2-2; D is ambiguous. The CDR3 is made up of 16 amino acids. The germline V and J ends were trimmed by 3 bases and 1 base, with 13 bases remaining between them. The V gene's germline CDR1 is SGHNT and CDR2 YYREEE (reference sequence). The DNA of the CDR3 is TGTGCCAGCAGCTCCATCAGCGACTGGAACACCGGGGAGCTGTTTTTT. It is translated as CASSSISDWNTGELFF.

This clonotype was picked up many times. The genes are TRBV27 and TRBJ1-2; TRBD1 might be the D (6 bases). The germline V and J ends were trimmed by 5 bases and 2 bases, with 15 bases remaining between them. The CDR3 totals 15 residues. Germline V gene sequence: CDR1 MNHEY, CDR2 SMNVEV (reference sequence). The CDR3 sequence: CASSKAGHSNYGYTF. For the CDR3, the DNA is TGTGCCAGCAGTAAGGCGGGACACTCGAACTATGGCTACACCTTC.

The genes are TRBV28 and TRBJ2-1, with unresolved D. This CDR3 comprises 17 residues. CDR1 is MDHEN, CDR2 SYDVKM, per germline. V lost 2 bases and J 7 bases, leaving 21 bases between the germline ends. This CDR3 reads CASSLLPLVTLGNEQFF. The CDR3 coding sequence is TGTGCCAGCAGTTTACTCCCTTTGGTTACGTTAGGGAATGAGCAGTTCTTC. Complete variable domain (other parts from reference TRBV28 and TRBJ2-1): DVKVTQSSRYLVKRTGEKVFLECVQDMDHENMFWYRQDPGLGLRLIYFSYDVKMKEKGDIPEGYSVSREKKERFSLILESASTNQTSMYLCASSLLPLVTLGNEQFFGPGTRLTVL.

The CDR3 DNA reads TGTGCCAGCAGTTTAGGGACACCGAACACTGAAGCTTTCTTT. Encoded protein: CASSLGTPNTEAFF. The rearrangement links TRBV27 to TRBJ1-1, with D perhaps matching TRBD1 (6 bases). This CDR3 has 14 amino acids. Trimming took off 2 bases at V and 1 base at J, with 8 bases between the two ends. Germline-derived CDR1 and CDR2 are MNHEY and SMNVEV (reference sequence).

The table lists this clonotype with a few counts. V gene TRBV5-6 combines with J gene TRBJ2-7, with a possible D match to TRBD2 (6 bases). V was pared by 2 bases and J by 0 bases, with 9 bases between. The length of the CDR3 is 14 residues. Germline CDR1 and CDR2: SGHDT and YYEEEE. The CDR3 loop reads CASSFGRSSYEQYF. Written as DNA, the CDR3 is TGTGCCAGCAGCTTTGGGAGGAGCTCCTACGAGCAGTACTTC.

This chain joins TRBV27 and TRBJ2-1, with 7 positions matching TRBD2. The CDR3 extends over 16 amino acids. V lost 2 bases, J lost 4 bases, and 8 bases stayed unmatched. The germline V gene encodes CDR1 MNHEY and CDR2 SMNVEV (reference sequence). CDR3: CASSLTASGLYNEQFF. The DNA of the CDR3 is TGTGCCAGCAGTTTAACGGCTAGCGGACTATACAATGAGCAGTTCTTC.

The V gene is TRBV2, the J gene TRBJ2-1; 10 bases fit TRBD2. CDR1 SNHLY and CDR2 FYNNEI come from the germline V gene. Trimming at V came to 6 bases and at J to 3 bases, leaving 5 bases not matched to a gene. The CDR3 has 15 amino acids. The CDR3 DNA follows: TGTGCCAGCAGGGCTAGCGGGGGCCACTACAATGAGCAGTTCTTC. The encoded protein is CASRASGGHYNEQFF.

The chain is built from TRBV7-3 and TRBJ2-7; TRBD1 or TRBD2 may be the D gene (5 bases each). The CDR3 is made up of 11 amino acids. V was clipped by 7 bases and J by 6 bases, with 10 bases between them. CDR1 and CDR2 (germline): SGHTA, FQGTGA. CDR3 sequence reads: CASNPGAEQYV. CDR3 DNA sequence: TGTGCCAGCAACCCCGGGGCCGAGCAGTACGTC.

For this clonotype: Its ends do not fully match the called genes, so a read error is possible. This sequence joins TRBV12-3 or TRBV12-4 and TRBJ1-2, with unresolved D. The CDR3 length is 14 residues. CDR3 nucleotides: TGTGCCAACAGTTTCCTCAGAAATAACTATGGCTACACCTTC. It specifies CANSFLRNNYGYTF.

This clonotype was observed a handful of times. The chain links TRBV6-6 to TRBJ2-7; 8 positions agree with TRBD1. The CDR3 is 12 residues long. Trimming removed 6 bases from V and 3 bases from J; junction bases left unmatched: 1. The germline gives CDR1 MNHNY, CDR2 SVGAGI (reference sequence). The CDR3 region has the DNA TGTGCCAGCAGAGGACAGGGCTACGAGCAGTACGTC. Translated, it gives CASRGQGYEQYV.

In its sample, this clonotype was seen a few times. An end of the junction differs from the germline gene, which may be a read error. The CDR3 nucleotides read TGTGCCAGCAGCTTGGAAGACACTGCAGAAACGCAGTATTTT. Its protein product is CASSLEDTAETQYF. The J gene is TRBJ2-3, the V gene TRBV5-4; D unresolved. Germline V gives CDR1 SGHNT, CDR2 YYREEE (reference sequence). The CDR3 consists of 14 residues.

This clonotype was counted many times. J is TRBJ2-7 and V is TRBV6-1; D gene uncertain. This CDR3 region has 11 residues. The V gene's germline CDR1 is MNHNS and CDR2 SASEGT. V lost 5 bases and J 3 bases, leaving 5 bases between the germline ends. The CDR3 loop is CASSSFYEQYV. CDR3 DNA: TGTGCCAGCAGTTCCTTCTACGAGCAGTACGTC.

The rearrangement joins TRBV27 to TRBJ1-1, with D unresolved. Trimming took 5 bases from V and 1 from J, leaving 14 bases between them. The CDR3 is 15 amino acids. Germline V gene lookup returns CDR1 MNHEY and CDR2 SMNVEV (reference sequence). The CDR3 loop reads CASSEWMPGNTEAFF. As DNA, the CDR3 is TGTGCCAGCAGTGAATGGATGCCAGGGAACACTGAAGCTTTCTTT.

Concerning this clonotype: At one end, the junction sequence differs from germline, possibly due to a read error. V usage is TRBV14 and J usage is TRBJ2-2; D is uncertain. Germline lookup yields CDR1 SGHDN and CDR2 FVKESK. The CDR3 runs 15 residues. The CDR3 DNA is TGTGCCAGCAGCCCATGGCCCTCTAACATCGGGGAGCTGTTTTTT. Its translation is CASSPWPSNIGELFF.

J is TRBJ2-1 and V is TRBV6-1, with 7 nucleotides matching TRBD1. CDR1 is MNHNS, CDR2 SASEGT, per germline. CDR3 length: 14 amino acids. V was clipped by 7 bases and J by 8 bases; unmatched bases: 11. The CDR3 loop reads CASNTGQGVDEQFF. The CDR3 DNA sequence: TGTGCCAGCAACACGGGGCAGGGGGTCGATGAGCAGTTCTTC.